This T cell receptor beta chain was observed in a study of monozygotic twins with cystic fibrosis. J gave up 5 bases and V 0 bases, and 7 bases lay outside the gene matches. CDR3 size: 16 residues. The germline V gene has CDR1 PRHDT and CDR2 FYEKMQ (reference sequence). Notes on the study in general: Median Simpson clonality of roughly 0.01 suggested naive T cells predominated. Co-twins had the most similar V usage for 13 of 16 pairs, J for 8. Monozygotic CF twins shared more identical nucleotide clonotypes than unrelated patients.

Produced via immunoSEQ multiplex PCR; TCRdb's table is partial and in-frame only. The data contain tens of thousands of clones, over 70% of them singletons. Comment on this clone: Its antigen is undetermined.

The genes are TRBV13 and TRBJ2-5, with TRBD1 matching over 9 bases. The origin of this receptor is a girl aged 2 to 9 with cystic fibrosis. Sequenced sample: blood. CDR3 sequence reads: CASSLGTGGSLETQYF. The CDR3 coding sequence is TGTGCCAGCAGCTTAGGAACAGGGGGCTCTTTGGAGACCCAGTACTTC. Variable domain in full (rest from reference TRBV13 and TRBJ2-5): AAGVIQSPRHLIKEKRETATLKCYPIPRHDTVYWYQQGPGQDPQFLISFYEKMQSDKGSIPDRFSAQQFSDYHSELNMSSLELGDSALYFCASSLGTGGSLETQYFGPGTRLLVL.